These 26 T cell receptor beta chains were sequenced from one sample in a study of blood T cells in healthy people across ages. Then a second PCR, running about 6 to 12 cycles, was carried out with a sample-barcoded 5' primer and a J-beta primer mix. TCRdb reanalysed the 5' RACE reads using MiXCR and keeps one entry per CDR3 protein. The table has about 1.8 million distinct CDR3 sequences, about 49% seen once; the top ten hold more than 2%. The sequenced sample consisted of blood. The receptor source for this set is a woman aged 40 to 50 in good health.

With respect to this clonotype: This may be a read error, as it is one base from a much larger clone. The CDR3 DNA reads TGTTCCATCAGTGAGCAGGGATACGAGCAGTACTTC. Protein product: CSISEQGYEQYF. V usage is TRBV10-3 and J usage is TRBJ2-5; D might be TRBD1 (5 bases). The J call could be wrong; TRBJ2-7 is a better fit for the DNA end. This CDR3 region has 12 residues. Germline V gene sequence: CDR1 ENHRY, CDR2 SYGVKD.

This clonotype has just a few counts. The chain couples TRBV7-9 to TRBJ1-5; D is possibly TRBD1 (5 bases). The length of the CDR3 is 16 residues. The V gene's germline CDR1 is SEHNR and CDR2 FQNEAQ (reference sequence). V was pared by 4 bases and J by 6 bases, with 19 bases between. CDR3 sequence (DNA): TGTGCCAGCAGCTCAGAGCAGGGAGGGAGCGCTCAGCCCCAGCATTTT. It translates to CASSSEQGGSAQPQHF.

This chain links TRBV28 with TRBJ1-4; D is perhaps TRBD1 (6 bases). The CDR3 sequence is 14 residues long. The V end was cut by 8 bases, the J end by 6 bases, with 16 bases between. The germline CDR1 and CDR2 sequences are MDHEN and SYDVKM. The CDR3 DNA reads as TGTGCCAGCCGCTCGGGGGGCGGGGATGAAAAACTGTTTTTT. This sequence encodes CASRSGGGDEKLFF.

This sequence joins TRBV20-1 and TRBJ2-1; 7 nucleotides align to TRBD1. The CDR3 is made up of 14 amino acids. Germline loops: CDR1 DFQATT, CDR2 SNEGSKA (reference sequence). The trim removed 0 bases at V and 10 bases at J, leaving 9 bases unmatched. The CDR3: CSARDRDSRREQFF. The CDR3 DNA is TGCAGTGCTAGAGACCGGGACAGCAGGCGGGAGCAGTTCTTC.

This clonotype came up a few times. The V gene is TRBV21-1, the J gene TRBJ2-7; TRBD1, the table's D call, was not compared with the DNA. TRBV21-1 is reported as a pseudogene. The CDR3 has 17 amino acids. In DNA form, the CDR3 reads TGTGCCAGCAGCAAAGTGGCGTCGGGACAGGCCTTCTACGAGCAGTACTTC. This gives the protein CASSKVASGQAFYEQYF.

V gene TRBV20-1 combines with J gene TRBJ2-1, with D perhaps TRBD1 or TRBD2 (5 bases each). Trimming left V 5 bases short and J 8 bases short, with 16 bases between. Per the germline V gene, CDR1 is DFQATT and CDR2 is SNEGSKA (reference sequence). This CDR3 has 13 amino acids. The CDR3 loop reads CSAFRDQHDEQFF. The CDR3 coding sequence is TGCAGTGCTTTCCGGGACCAGCACGATGAGCAGTTCTTC.

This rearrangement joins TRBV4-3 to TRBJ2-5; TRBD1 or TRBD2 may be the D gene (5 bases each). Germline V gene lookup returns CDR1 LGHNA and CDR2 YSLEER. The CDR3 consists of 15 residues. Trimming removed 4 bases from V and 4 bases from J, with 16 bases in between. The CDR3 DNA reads TGCGCCAGCAGCCCTCAAGGACGGGGCGGAGAGACCCAGTACTTC. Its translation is CASSPQGRGGETQYF.

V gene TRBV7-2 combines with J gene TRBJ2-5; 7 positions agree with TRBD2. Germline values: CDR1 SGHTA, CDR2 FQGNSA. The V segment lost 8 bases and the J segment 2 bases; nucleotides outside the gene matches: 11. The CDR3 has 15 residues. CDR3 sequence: CASLSGAGEQETQYF. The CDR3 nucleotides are TGTGCCAGCCTTAGTGGGGCGGGGGAACAAGAGACCCAGTACTTC. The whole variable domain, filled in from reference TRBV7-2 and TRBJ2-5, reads GAGVSQSPSNKVTEKGKDVELRCDPISGHTALYWYRQSLGQGLEFLIYFQGNSAPDKSGLPSDRFSAERTGGSVSTLTIQRTQQEDSAVYLCASLSGAGEQETQYFGPGTRLLVL.

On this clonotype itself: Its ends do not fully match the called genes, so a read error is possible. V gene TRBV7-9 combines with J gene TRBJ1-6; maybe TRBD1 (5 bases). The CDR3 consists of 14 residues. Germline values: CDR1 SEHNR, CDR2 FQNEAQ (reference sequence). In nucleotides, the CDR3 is TGTGCCAGCAGCAATCCGGGACTCAATTCACCCCACCACTTT. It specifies CASSNPGLNSPHHF.

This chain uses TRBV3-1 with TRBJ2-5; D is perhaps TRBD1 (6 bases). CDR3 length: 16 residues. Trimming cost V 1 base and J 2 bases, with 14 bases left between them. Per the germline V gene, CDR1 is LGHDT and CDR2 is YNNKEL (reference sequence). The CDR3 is CASSQGGQGSQETQYF. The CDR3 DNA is TGTGCCAGCAGCCAAGGGGGGCAGGGAAGTCAAGAGACCCAGTACTTC.

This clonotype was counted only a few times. The CDR3 bases are TGTGCCAGCAGCCCTGGGGGGGGACTCACCTACGAGCAGTACTTC. Translating gives CASSPGGGLTYEQYF. J is TRBJ2-7 and V is TRBV7-6; 7 bases are shared with TRBD2. Germline-derived CDR1 and CDR2 are SGHVS and FNYEAQ. The CDR3 has 15 amino acids. J was trimmed by 2 bases and V by 5 bases; bases with no gene match: 9.

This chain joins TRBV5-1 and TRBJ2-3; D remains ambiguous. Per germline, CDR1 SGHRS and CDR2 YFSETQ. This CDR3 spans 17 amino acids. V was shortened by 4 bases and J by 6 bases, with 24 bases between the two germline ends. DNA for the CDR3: TGCGCCAGCAGCCTAAGAGATTTCTCAACCCAGAGGGATACGCAGTATTTT. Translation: CASSLRDFSTQRDTQYF.

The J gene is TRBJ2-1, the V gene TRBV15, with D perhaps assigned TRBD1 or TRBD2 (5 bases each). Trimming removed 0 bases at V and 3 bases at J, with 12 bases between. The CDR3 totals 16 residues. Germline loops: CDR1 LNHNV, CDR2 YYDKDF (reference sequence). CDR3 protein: CATSRDYGADYNEQFF. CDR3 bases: TGTGCCACCAGCAGAGATTACGGGGCAGACTACAATGAGCAGTTCTTC.

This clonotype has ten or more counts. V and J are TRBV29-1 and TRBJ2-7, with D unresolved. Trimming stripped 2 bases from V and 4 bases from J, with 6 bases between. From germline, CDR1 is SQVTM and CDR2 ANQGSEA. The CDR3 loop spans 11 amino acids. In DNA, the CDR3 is TGCAGCGTTGAACAGGCGTACGAGCAGTACTTC. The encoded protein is CSVEQAYEQYF.

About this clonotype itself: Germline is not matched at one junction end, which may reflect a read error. The CDR3 sequence is CASSFPGQLYDYTF. The CDR3 DNA sequence: TGTGCCAGCAGCTTCCCGGGACAGCTCTATGACTACACCTTC. V is TRBV7-2 and J is TRBJ1-2; 7 nucleotides align to TRBD1. This CDR3 comprises 14 residues. Germline loops: CDR1 SGHTA, CDR2 FQGNSA.

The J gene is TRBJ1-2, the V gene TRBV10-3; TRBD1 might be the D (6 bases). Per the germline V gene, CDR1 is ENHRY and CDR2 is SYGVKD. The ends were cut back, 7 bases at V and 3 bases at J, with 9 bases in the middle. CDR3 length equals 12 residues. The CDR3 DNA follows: TGTGCCATCAAGAGGACAGACTATGGCTACACCTTC. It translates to CAIKRTDYGYTF.

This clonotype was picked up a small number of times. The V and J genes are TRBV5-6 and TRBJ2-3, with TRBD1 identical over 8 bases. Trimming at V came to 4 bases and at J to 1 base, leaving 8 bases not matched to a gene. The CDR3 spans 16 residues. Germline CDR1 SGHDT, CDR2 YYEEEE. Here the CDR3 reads CASSEDRGRGTDTQYF. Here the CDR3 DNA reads TGTGCCAGCAGCGAAGACAGGGGAAGGGGCACAGATACGCAGTATTTT.

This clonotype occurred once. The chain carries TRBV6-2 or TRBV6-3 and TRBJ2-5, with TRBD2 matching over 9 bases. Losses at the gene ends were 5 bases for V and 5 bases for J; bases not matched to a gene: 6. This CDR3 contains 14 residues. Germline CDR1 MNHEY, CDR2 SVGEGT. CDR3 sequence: CASSTGLASETQYF. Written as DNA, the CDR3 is TGTGCCAGCAGTACGGGACTAGCTAGTGAGACCCAGTACTTC.

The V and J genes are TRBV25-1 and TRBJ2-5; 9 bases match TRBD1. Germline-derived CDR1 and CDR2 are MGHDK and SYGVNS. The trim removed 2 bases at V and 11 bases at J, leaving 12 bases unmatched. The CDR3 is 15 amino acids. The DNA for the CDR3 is TGTGCCAGCAGTGAACCCGGACAGGGGAGCAATGAGCAGTACTTC. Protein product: CASSEPGQGSNEQYF.

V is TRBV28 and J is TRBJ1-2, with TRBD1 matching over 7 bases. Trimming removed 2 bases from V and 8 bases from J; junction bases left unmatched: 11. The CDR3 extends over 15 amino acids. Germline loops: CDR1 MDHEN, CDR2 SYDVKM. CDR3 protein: CASSLLGGRMGGYTF. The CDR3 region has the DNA TGTGCCAGCAGTTTACTAGGGGGCAGGATGGGCGGCTACACCTTC.

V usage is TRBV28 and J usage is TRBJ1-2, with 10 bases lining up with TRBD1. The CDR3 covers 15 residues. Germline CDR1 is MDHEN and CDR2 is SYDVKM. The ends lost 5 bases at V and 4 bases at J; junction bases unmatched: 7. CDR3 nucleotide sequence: TGTGCCAGCAGTCAATACCGGACAGGGGGCTATGGCTACACCTTC. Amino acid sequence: CASSQYRTGGYGYTF.

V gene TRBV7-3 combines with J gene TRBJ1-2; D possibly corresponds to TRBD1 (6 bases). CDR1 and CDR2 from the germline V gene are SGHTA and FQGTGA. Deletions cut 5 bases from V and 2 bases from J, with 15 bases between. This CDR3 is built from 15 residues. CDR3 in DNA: TGTGCCAGCAGCCCTTTTGGGGGGCCGAACTATGGCTACACCTTC. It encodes CASSPFGGPNYGYTF.

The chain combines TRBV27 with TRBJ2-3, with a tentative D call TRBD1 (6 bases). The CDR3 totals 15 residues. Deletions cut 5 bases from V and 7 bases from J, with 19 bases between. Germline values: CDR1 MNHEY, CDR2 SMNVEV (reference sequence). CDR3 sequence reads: CASSTAQGQPNTQYF. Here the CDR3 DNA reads TGTGCCAGCAGTACCGCACAAGGACAGCCTAATACGCAGTATTTT.

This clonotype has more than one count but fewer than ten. CDR3 in amino acids: CASSQRPRSTDTQYF. In nucleotides, the CDR3 is TGTGCCAGCAGCCAAAGGCCCAGAAGCACAGATACGCAGTATTTT. V and J are TRBV4-2 and TRBJ2-3; D is unclear. CDR1 is LGHNA and CDR2 is YNFKEQ in the germline V gene. V was cut by 2 bases and J by 0 bases, with 9 bases left in between. This CDR3 comprises 15 residues.

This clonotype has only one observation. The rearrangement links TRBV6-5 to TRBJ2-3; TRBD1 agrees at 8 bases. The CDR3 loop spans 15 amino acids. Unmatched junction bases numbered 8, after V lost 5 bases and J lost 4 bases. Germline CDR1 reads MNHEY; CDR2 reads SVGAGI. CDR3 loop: CASSQQGARSDTQYF. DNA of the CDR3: TGTGCCAGCAGTCAGCAGGGGGCCAGGTCAGATACGCAGTATTTT.

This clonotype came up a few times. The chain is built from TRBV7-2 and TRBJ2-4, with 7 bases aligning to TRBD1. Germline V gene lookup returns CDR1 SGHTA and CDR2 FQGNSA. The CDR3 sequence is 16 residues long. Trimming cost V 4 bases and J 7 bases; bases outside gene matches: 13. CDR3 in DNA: TGTGCCAGCAGCTCACAAGGACAGGCGAAGGGGAACATTCAGTACTTC. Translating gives CASSSQGQAKGNIQYF.